Below are 9 T cell receptor beta chains sequenced from a single sample in a study of cytomegalovirus exposure and HLA in healthy donors. PCR primers comprised 60 Vbeta and 13 Jbeta primers. Data came from immunoSEQ multiplex PCR; TCRdb stores just in-frame clones and leaves some out. Of around 170,000 clones listed, about three quarters were seen once; the top ten hold about 1.6%. Specimen: PBMCs. The receptors originated from a girl aged 5-17 years in good health and CMV-seronegative.

The chain links TRBV27 to TRBJ2-7; D is unclear. CDR3 length: 13 residues. Germline V gene sequence: CDR1 MNHEY, CDR2 SMNVEV (reference sequence). V was trimmed by 4 bases and J by 5 bases, leaving 12 bases between them. For the CDR3, the DNA is TGTGCCAGCAGTTACGATGAAAACAACGAGCAGTACTTC. Translating gives CASSYDENNEQYF.

The chain carries TRBV6-5 and TRBJ1-2; TRBD1 agrees at 10 bases. The CDR3 has 16 residues. Germline-derived CDR1 and CDR2 are MNHEY and SVGAGI. Unmatched junction bases numbered 4, after V lost 0 bases and J lost 3 bases. CDR3 in amino acids: CASSYSRDRGDYGYTF. In nucleotides, the CDR3 is TGTGCCAGCAGTTACTCCCGGGACAGGGGTGACTATGGCTACACCTTC.

This chain joins TRBV10-3 and TRBJ1-6, with a tentative D call TRBD1 (5 bases). The CDR3 contains 12 residues. The V and J ends lost 10 bases and 10 bases respectively, with 14 bases between them. Germline V gene sequence: CDR1 ENHRY, CDR2 SYGVKD. The CDR3 spells CATRGGESPLHF. CDR3 bases: TGTGCCACCCGGGGGGGGGAGTCACCCCTCCACTTT.

This clone was seen a handful of times. The chain recombines TRBV25-1 with TRBJ1-2; D remains unclear. The CDR3 loop spans 12 amino acids. Per germline, CDR1 MGHDK and CDR2 SYGVNS. The V gene lost 4 bases and the J gene lost 8 bases, with 11 bases spanning the gap. CDR3 nucleotides: TGTGCCAGCAGTGGGGCCTCTGGGGGCTACACCTTC. Amino acids: CASSGASGGYTF.

This clone was counted between two and nine times. J is TRBJ2-7 and V is TRBV6-5, with D perhaps TRBD2 (5 bases). The germline V and J ends were trimmed by 1 base and 7 bases, with 8 bases remaining between them. This CDR3 comprises 12 residues. The germline CDR1 and CDR2 sequences are MNHEY and SVGAGI. In nucleotides, the CDR3 is TGTGCCAGCAGTTACTTGTCGGGAGAGCAGTACTTC. This translates into CASSYLSGEQYF.

The chain carries TRBV6-5 and TRBJ2-4, with D possibly TRBD1 on 5 matching bases. This CDR3 spans 12 amino acids. Between the trimmed V and J ends, which lost 4 bases and 8 bases, there was a span of 9 bases. Germline CDR1 is MNHEY and CDR2 is SVGAGI. The CDR3 region has the DNA TGTGCCAGCAGTTCAGGGAACGACATTCAGTACTTC. Its translation: CASSSGNDIQYF.

The gene calls are TRBV30 and TRBJ1-6; 10 bases line up with TRBD1. The CDR3 has 14 amino acids. J lost 14 bases, V lost 3 bases, and 10 bases had no gene match. From germline, CDR1 is GTSNPN and CDR2 SVGIG (reference sequence). The CDR3 sequence is CAWRSGQGVTTLHF. DNA of the CDR3: TGTGCCTGGAGGTCCGGACAGGGGGTTACGACCCTCCACTTT. Drawing the rest from reference TRBV30 and TRBJ1-6, the complete variable domain is SQTIHQWPATLVQPVGSPLSLECTVEGTSNPNLYWYRQAAGRGLQLLFYSVGIGQISSEVPQNLSASRPQDRQFILSSKKLLLSDSGFYLCAWRSGQGVTTLHFGNGTRLTVT.

This chain joins TRBV21-1 and TRBJ1-2. TRBV21-1 is a documented pseudogene. The CDR3 runs to 15 residues. The CDR3 spells CASSNPPGTYYGYTF. The CDR3 DNA reads as TGTGCCAGCAGCAATCCGCCCGGGACTTACTATGGCTACACCTTC.

This clone has just a few counts. This chain joins TRBV10-1 and TRBJ1-2; D ambiguous. The CDR3 length is 13 residues. CDR1 is WNHNN and CDR2 is SYGVQD in the germline V gene (reference sequence). Between the trimmed V and J ends, which lost 4 bases and 2 bases, there was a span of 8 bases. The DNA for the CDR3 is TGCGCCAGCAGTGCTGACGGGAACTATGGCTACACCTTC. Its protein product is CASSADGNYGYTF.